This entry lists 7 T cell receptor beta chains sequenced from one sample in a study of spatial heterogeneity in lung cancer. The time point is: sample taken at primary tumor resection. These TCRs' antigens remain unknown. Findings and caveats of the study: Expanded alpha and beta TCR counts within tumors tracked tumor mutation counts.

TCRdb recomputed calls from the 5' RACE reads with MiXCR, one row per CDR3 protein. Found here are 2,800 or so distinct CDR3 sequences, approximately 54% of them singletons; the top ten hold roughly 63%. The sample was lung tumor tissue, taken at surgery. Every receptor here comes from a male donor with early-stage non-small cell lung cancer.

Comments on this clonotype: This beta chain lies outside the target of a library built for alpha chains; its clone size means little. The J gene is TRBJ2-7, the V gene TRBV29-1; tentative D call: TRBD1 (5 bases). Germline V gives CDR1 SQVTM, CDR2 ANQGSEA. The CDR3 length is 12 residues. Trimming stripped 2 bases from V and 2 bases from J, with 7 bases between. The CDR3 region is CSVESRAYEQYF. CDR3 coding DNA: TGCAGCGTTGAATCCAGGGCCTACGAGCAGTACTTC.

By share, this clonotype ranks as medium-sized. A library made for alpha chains picked up this beta chain off target, so its size means little. This CDR3 is CASSPDRGDTQYF. Written as DNA, the CDR3 is TGTGCCAGCAGCCCCGACAGGGGAGATACGCAGTATTTT. J is TRBJ2-3 and V is TRBV7-8; TRBD1 agrees at 8 bases. Germline CDR1 is SGHVS and CDR2 is FQNEAQ. The CDR3 has 13 amino acids. The J segment lost 5 bases and the V segment lost 5 bases, leaving 3 bases of the junction unmatched.

A remark on this clonotype: Being off target in a library aimed at alpha chains, this beta chain has a size of little meaning. The chain is built from TRBV11-1 and TRBJ2-2; D tentatively fits TRBD1 or TRBD2 (5 bases each). Trimming took off 11 bases at V and 0 bases at J, with 16 bases between the two ends. CDR3 size: 15 residues. Germline assignment: CDR1 SGHAT and CDR2 FQDESV (reference sequence). CDR3 loop: CADSPGTPNTGELFF. The CDR3 DNA follows: TGTGCCGATTCGCCCGGGACGCCGAACACCGGGGAGCTGTTTTTT.

About this clonotype itself: Because the library targeted alpha chains, this beta chain is an off-target read whose size means little. The chain combines TRBV4-2 with TRBJ1-1, with D possibly being TRBD1 (6 bases). This CDR3 is 16 amino acids long. Trimming shortened V by 4 bases and J by 1 base, and 16 bases separated the two germline ends. CDR1 is LGHNA and CDR2 is YNFKEQ in the germline V gene. This chain's CDR3 is CASSPREGHPNTEAFF. Written as DNA, the CDR3 is TGTGCCAGCAGCCCCCGAGAGGGACACCCGAACACTGAAGCTTTCTTT.

This clonotype was detected only a few times. This beta chain is an unintended read in a library built for alpha chains; its size means little. The gene calls are TRBV21-1 and TRBJ2-6. TRBV21-1 counts as a pseudogene. This CDR3 comprises 18 residues. CDR3 region: CASSRNQPCSSGANVLTF. The CDR3, as DNA: TGTGCCAGCAGCCGAAACCAGCCGTGCAGCTCTGGGGCCAACGTCCTGACTTTC.

This clonotype is medium-sized by share. With the library built for alpha chains, this beta chain is off target and its frequency is not meaningful. This sequence joins TRBV6-5 and TRBJ2-7, with a possible D match to TRBD2 (6 bases). CDR1 MNHEY and CDR2 SVGAGI come from the germline V gene. The V gene lost 5 bases and the J gene lost 5 bases, with 13 bases spanning the gap. This CDR3 is built from 13 residues. The DNA of the CDR3 is TGTGCCAGCAGTGCCCAGGGCGGGAACGAGCAGTACTTC. Residues: CASSAQGGNEQYF.

This clonotype was seen more than once but under ten times. As an off-target read in a library built for alpha chains, this beta chain has a frequency of little significance. V is TRBV2 and J is TRBJ2-7; D call uncertain. There are 15 residues in the CDR3. Trimming removed 5 bases at V and 0 bases at J, with 14 bases between. The germline V gene encodes CDR1 SNHLY and CDR2 FYNNEI. The CDR3 sequence: CASSSTAGSSYEQYF. CDR3 in DNA: TGTGCCAGCAGTAGTACCGCAGGAAGCTCCTACGAGCAGTACTTC.